Each of the 18 T cell receptor beta chains below was sequenced from the same sample in a study of T cell clones after liver transplantation (dated by TCRdb to between 2018 and 2021). To prepare the library, the immunoSEQ multiplex PCR assay was applied. Here the immuneACCESS table is served through TCRdb, limited to in-frame sequences with V and J called. Missing clones are a known gap in these copies; in checked studies unresolved V genes cover under half, and the rest lacks a known reason. This sample gives over 100,000 clones in total; 82% of them show up just once. 0.8% to 1% of the sample rests with the top ten. This specimen's time point label, interpreted: pre-transplant. The starting material was CD4+ T cells from blood, obtained before liver transplant. The receptors originated from a human donor who received a liver transplant.

This clone was seen a few times. J is TRBJ1-3 and V is TRBV9; D is undetermined. The CDR3 is 14 residues long. V was clipped by 3 bases and J by 0 bases, with 7 bases between them. The V gene's germline CDR1 is SGDLS and CDR2 YYNGEE. The CDR3 DNA reads as TGTGCCAGCAGCGGGATAGCCTCTGGAAACACCATATATTTT. Its protein is CASSGIASGNTIYF.

This clone was seen more than once but under ten times. V and J are TRBV6-1 and TRBJ1-5; unclear D gene. CDR1 MNHNS and CDR2 SASEGT come from the germline V gene. The CDR3 contains 16 residues. The V end was cut by 3 bases, the J end by 5 bases, with 17 bases between. The chain's CDR3 is CASSDKTRMGDQPQHF. The CDR3 DNA is TGTGCCAGCAGTGATAAGACCAGGATGGGAGATCAGCCCCAGCATTTT.

The chain uses TRBV11-1 and TRBJ2-7, with no clear D. The CDR3 totals 14 residues. The ends were cut back, 3 bases at V and 4 bases at J, with 13 bases in the middle. The germline gives CDR1 SGHAT, CDR2 FQDESV (reference sequence). CDR3 sequence reads: CASSLTSRLYEQYF. The CDR3 DNA follows: TGTGCCAGCAGCTTGACGTCGCGACTTTACGAGCAGTACTTC. Full variable domain (missing parts from reference TRBV11-1 and TRBJ2-7): EAEVAQSPRYKITEKSQAVAFWCDPISGHATLYWYRQILGQGPELLVQFQDESVVDDSQLPKDRFSAERLKGVDSTLKIQPAELGDSAMYLCASSLTSRLYEQYFGPGTRLTVT.

The chain combines TRBV5-1 with TRBJ2-1; D possibly corresponds to TRBD2 (5 bases). Germline CDR1 is SGHRS and CDR2 is YFSETQ. The V gene lost 1 base and the J gene lost 6 bases, with 20 bases spanning the gap. The CDR3 runs 17 residues. CDR3 sequence: CASSLSQSLAKPNEQFF. CDR3 nucleotide sequence: TGCGCCAGCAGCTTGTCGCAGTCGCTAGCCAAACCCAATGAGCAGTTCTTC.

This chain uses TRBV6-6 with TRBJ2-2; D is ambiguous. The V end lost 4 bases, the J end lost 0 bases, and 12 bases lay between the germline ends. CDR3 length: 16 amino acids. Germline V gene lookup returns CDR1 MNHNY and CDR2 SVGAGI (reference sequence). The CDR3 region has the DNA TGTGCCAGCAGTTTTAGTCGGCGGTCGAACACCGGGGAGCTGTTTTTT. Translating gives CASSFSRRSNTGELFF.

J is TRBJ1-1 and V is TRBV5-1; D remains ambiguous. Germline lookup yields CDR1 SGHRS and CDR2 YFSETQ. V lost 3 bases to trimming and J lost 0 bases, with 6 bases between them. This CDR3 spans 13 amino acids. The CDR3 is CASSSLLNTEAFF. The CDR3 bases are TGCGCCAGCAGCTCATTATTGAACACTGAAGCTTTCTTT.

V and J are TRBV11-2 and TRBJ2-5; D possibly corresponds to TRBD2 (5 bases). V was shortened by 1 base and J by 2 bases, with 8 bases between the two germline ends. The length of the CDR3 is 14 residues. Germline V gene lookup returns CDR1 SGHAT and CDR2 FQNNGV. The DNA of the CDR3 is TGTGCCAGCAGCTTAGGCCGAGGGCAAGAGACCCAGTACTTC. This codes for CASSLGRGQETQYF.

This sequence joins TRBV7-2 and TRBJ2-1; D is unclear. The CDR3 contains 11 residues. Germline CDR1 SGHTA, CDR2 FQGNSA. V lost 0 bases and J 11 bases, leaving 5 bases between the germline ends. CDR3 in amino acids: CASSLAGKQFF. Written as DNA, the CDR3 is TGTGCCAGCAGCTTAGCGGGGAAGCAGTTCTTC.

This clone appeared a single time. This rearrangement joins TRBV5-1 to TRBJ2-7, with D tentatively TRBD2 (6 bases). The CDR3 contains 13 residues. The V end was cut by 4 bases, the J end by 7 bases, with 15 bases between. CDR1 and CDR2 (germline): SGHRS, YFSETQ. The CDR3: CASSLFPSVEQYF. In nucleotides, the CDR3 is TGCGCCAGCAGCCTCTTCCCTAGCGTTGAGCAGTACTTC.

J is TRBJ1-1 and V is TRBV18; no firm D call. The CDR3 covers 14 residues. The germline V gene has CDR1 KGHSH and CDR2 LQKENI. V was cut by 3 bases and J by 10 bases, with 18 bases left in between. The CDR3 protein is CASSPPEWNEGAFF. The DNA of the CDR3 is TGTGCCAGCTCACCCCCCGAATGGAACGAGGGAGCTTTCTTT. Using reference TRBV18 and TRBJ1-1 for the parts outside the CDR3, the full variable domain is NAGVMQNPRHLVRRRGQEARLRCSPMKGHSHVYWYRQLPEEGLKFMVYLQKENIIDESGMPKERFSAEFPKEGPSILRIQQVVRGDSAAYFCASSPPEWNEGAFFGQGTRLTVV.

The chain is built from TRBV27 and TRBJ1-1; D might be TRBD1 (6 bases). Germline V gives CDR1 MNHEY, CDR2 SMNVEV (reference sequence). The V and J ends lost 3 bases and 4 bases respectively, with 12 bases between them. The CDR3 is made up of 14 amino acids. The chain's CDR3 is CASSFTGWSTEAFF. In DNA, the CDR3 is TGTGCCAGCAGTTTTACAGGGTGGTCCACTGAAGCTTTCTTT.

The J gene is TRBJ2-5, the V gene TRBV4-3; 13 bases map to TRBD2. With 4 bases clipped from V and 5 bases from J, the junction kept 10 bases outside the gene matches. This CDR3 contains 17 residues. Germline V gene lookup returns CDR1 LGHNA and CDR2 YSLEER. The CDR3 region is CASSPARTSGGYETQYF. The DNA for the CDR3 is TGCGCCAGCAGCCCGGCCCGGACTAGCGGGGGATATGAGACCCAGTACTTC.

The chain recombines TRBV19 with TRBJ2-6, with D possibly called TRBD1 or TRBD2 (6 bases each). V shed 3 bases and J shed 3 bases, with 12 bases lying between them. CDR3 size: 16 residues. Germline V CDR1 and CDR2: LNHDA, SQIVND (reference sequence). The CDR3 protein is CASSMVRGVGANVLTF. CDR3 DNA sequence: TGTGCCAGTAGTATGGTAAGGGGGGTTGGGGCCAACGTCCTGACTTTC.

The chain links TRBV2 to TRBJ2-1; a weak D match, TRBD2 (6 bases). The V and J ends lost 3 bases and 0 bases respectively, with 9 bases between them. CDR1 and CDR2 from the germline V gene are SNHLY and FYNNEI. The CDR3 consists of 15 residues. CDR3 DNA: TGTGCCAGCAGTGATGTCGGGAGCTCCTACAATGAGCAGTTCTTC. This codes for CASSDVGSSYNEQFF.

The chain carries TRBV2 and TRBJ1-1; 7 bases line up with TRBD1. Trimming at V came to 4 bases and at J to 11 bases, leaving 10 bases not matched to a gene. Germline-derived CDR1 and CDR2 are SNHLY and FYNNEI. This CDR3 comprises 13 residues. CDR3 residues: CASSGGTVGTAFF. The CDR3 DNA is TGTGCCAGCAGTGGGGGGACAGTGGGGACCGCTTTCTTT.

The V call is TRBV6-1, the J call TRBJ1-6; D is perhaps TRBD1 (5 bases). Germline CDR1 and CDR2: MNHNS and SASEGT. Trimming cost V 4 bases and J 8 bases, with 15 bases left between them. This CDR3 is 15 amino acids long. The CDR3 DNA follows: TGTGCCAGCAGTGGACTTCGGGGGTTGGATTCACCCCTCCACTTT. It codes for CASSGLRGLDSPLHF.

The chain is built from TRBV4-2 and TRBJ2-7; tentatively, D is TRBD2 (6 bases). Germline assignment: CDR1 LGHNA and CDR2 YNFKEQ. CDR3 length equals 15 residues. Trimming removed 0 bases at V and 0 bases at J, with 9 bases between. This CDR3 reads CASSQDLRDSYEQYF. In DNA, the CDR3 is TGTGCCAGCAGCCAAGATCTGCGGGACTCCTACGAGCAGTACTTC.

In its sample, this clone was seen once. V gene TRBV7-8 combines with J gene TRBJ2-5; D is possibly TRBD1 (5 bases). The CDR3 contains 14 residues. Trimming cost V 4 bases and J 5 bases, with 14 bases left between them. CDR1 and CDR2 (germline): SGHVS, FQNEAQ. CDR3 sequence reads: CASSSRAGPETQYF. CDR3 sequence (DNA): TGTGCCAGCAGCTCCAGGGCAGGGCCCGAGACCCAGTACTTC.